A selection of T cell receptor beta chains follows, all from one sample in a study of human T cells and chemical hapten exposure. TCRdb re-derived calls from the RACE reads in MiXCR, one entry per CDR3 protein. The sample has 270,000 or so distinct CDR3 sequences, about 7.7% seen once. The sample was whole blood, taken in connection with sensitization to the hapten diphenylcyclopropenone (DPC). These TCRs come from a man between 18 and 35 years old with alopecia areata. Some clones in this sample may be carry-over from other donors' samples. Both conserved end residues are part of each CDR3. The D gene is left open where the match is weak. Only part of the rows carry a size: once, few, many, or a class if the clone is expanded.

clone_size	v_call	j_call	d_call	cdr3_nt	cdr3_aa
-	TRBV29-1	TRBJ2-2	-	TGCAGCGTTGAAGTAGGGGCCGCGAACACCGGGGAGCTGTTTTTT	CSVEVGAANTGELFF
-	TRBV10-3	TRBJ2-3	TRBD1	TGTGCCATCAGTGGGAAGACAGGGGACATACGCACAGATACGCAGTATTTT	CAISGKTGDIRTDTQYF
many	TRBV28	TRBJ2-2	-	TGTGCCAGCAGTTCCCTCTTCACCGATCCTAGCTCCGGGGAGCTGTTTTTT	CASSSLFTDPSSGELFF
few	TRBV5-5	TRBJ2-7	TRBD1	TGTGCCAGCAGTCCGATAGTAACCGGGACAGGGGCCTACGAGCAGTACTTC	CASSPIVTGTGAYEQYF
-	TRBV6-1	TRBJ1-1	-	TGTGCCAACGAACCTACCGAAGCTTTCTTT	CANEPTEAFF
many	TRBV3-1	TRBJ2-5	TRBD2	TGTGCCAGCACCCTGGGACTAGCGGGGGAAGAGACCCAGTACTTC	CASTLGLAGEETQYF
-	TRBV5-1	TRBJ2-3	-	TGCGCCAGCAGCTTTAACAGGGCCCAAGATACGCAGTATTTT	CASSFNRAQDTQYF
many	TRBV7-2	TRBJ1-5	-	TGTGCCAGCAGCCAACAGGGTGGGGGGAATCAGCCCCAGCATTTT	CASSQQGGGNQPQHF
-	TRBV11-2	TRBJ2-1	-	TGTGCCAGCAGCTCCCTCAGGGGAACCCAATTTGAGCAGTTCTTC	CASSSLRGTQFEQFF
few	TRBV6-6	TRBJ2-3	TRBD1	TGTGCCAGCAGTTTTGTGGGACAGAGCACAGATACGCAGTATTTT	CASSFVGQSTDTQYF
-	TRBV4-3	TRBJ2-7	TRBD1	TGCGCCAGCAGCTTTTCCTATATGGGACAGGGGGCCTACGAGCAGTACTTC	CASSFSYMGQGAYEQYF
few	TRBV4-1	TRBJ1-5	-	TGCGCCAGCAGCCAGGGGTTACAAAATCAGCCCCAGCATTTT	CASSQGLQNQPQHF
many	TRBV2	TRBJ2-5	-	TGTGCCAGCAGTGATTTGGACGGGCCCAGGACCCAGTACTTC	CASSDLDGPRTQYF
-	TRBV7-7	TRBJ1-6	-	TGTGCCAGCAGCCCACTCGGGCAGTATTCACCCCTCCACTTT	CASSPLGQYSPLHF
-	TRBV4-2	TRBJ2-7	TRBD1	TGTGCCGGCAGCCCGATGGGACAGGGCCCCTACGAGCAGTACTTC	CAGSPMGQGPYEQYF
many	TRBV27	TRBJ2-1	-	TGTGCCAGCAGGCGGACAGTTTACAATGAGCAGTTCTTC	CASRRTVYNEQFF
few	TRBV3-1	TRBJ2-1	-	TGTGCCAGCAGCCAAGAAGGACGAGCCTACAATGAGCAGTTCTTC	CASSQEGRAYNEQFF
many	TRBV5-1	TRBJ1-2	TRBD1	TGCGCCAGCAGCAAGGGACAGTTAAATGGCTACACCTTC	CASSKGQLNGYTF
-	TRBV28	TRBJ2-5	TRBD1	TGTGCCAGCCTGGACAGGGGGCAAGAGACCCAGTACTTC	CASLDRGQETQYF
few	TRBV11-2	TRBJ2-1	-	TGTGCCAGCAGCTTTTACAGGCAACCCTCCTACAATGAGCAGTTCTTC	CASSFYRQPSYNEQFF
many	TRBV20-1	TRBJ2-5	-	TGCAGTGCTAACCGACCTACCGGGGGCCAAGAGACCCAGTACTTC	CSANRPTGGQETQYF